This entry lists 23 T cell receptor beta chains sequenced from one sample in a study of T cell changes during pregnancy in multiple sclerosis. Generated by immunoSEQ multiplex PCR, the TCRdb table keeps only in-frame clones and is missing some. The sample carries tens of thousands of clones, 90% recorded once. Sample: peripheral blood, taken in the first trimester of pregnancy. These receptors were collected from a female donor in good health, enrolled as a control in a pregnancy study.

This chain links TRBV6-1 with TRBJ1-5; no reliable D call. Trimming stripped 2 bases from V and 2 bases from J, with 16 bases between. The CDR3 runs to 17 residues. Germline assignment: CDR1 MNHNS and CDR2 SASEGT. This CDR3 is CASSEIRRFDGNQPQHF. Here the CDR3 DNA reads TGTGCCAGCAGTGAAATCCGGCGGTTTGACGGCAATCAGCCCCAGCATTTT.

This chain joins TRBV7-3 and TRBJ2-3; the match to TRBD2 covers 9 bases. V lost 2 bases to trimming and J lost 6 bases; unmatched junction nucleotides: 9. This CDR3 has 16 amino acids. The germline V gene encodes CDR1 SGHTA and CDR2 FQGTGA. Here the CDR3 reads CASSLGGGDGGDTQYF. DNA of the CDR3: TGTGCCAGCAGCTTAGGCGGGGGGGATGGTGGGGATACGCAGTATTTT.

This sequence joins TRBV15 and TRBJ2-1; TRBD2 agrees at 15 bases. The germline V gene encodes CDR1 LNHNV and CDR2 YYDKDF (reference sequence). The V and J ends lost 4 bases and 7 bases, in that order; junction bases with no gene match: 11. CDR3 length: 18 amino acids. The CDR3 here is CATSTRTSGRAMGNEQFF. The CDR3 coding sequence is TGTGCCACCAGCACAAGGACTAGCGGGAGGGCCATGGGTAATGAGCAGTTCTTC.

The V and J genes are TRBV11-2 and TRBJ2-5, with a weak D call TRBD1 (5 bases). Trimming took off 4 bases at V and 5 bases at J, with 11 bases between the two ends. This CDR3 region has 13 residues. Germline V gene lookup returns CDR1 SGHAT and CDR2 FQNNGV. As DNA, the CDR3 is TGTGCCAGCAGCTCCCACCACAGGGAGACCCAGTACTTC. This gives the protein CASSSHHRETQYF. The whole variable domain, filled in from reference TRBV11-2 and TRBJ2-5, reads EAGVAQSPRYKIIEKRQSVAFWCNPISGHATLYWYQQILGQGPKLLIQFQNNGVVDDSQLPKDRFSAERLKGVDSTLKIQPAKLEDSAVYLCASSSHHRETQYFGPGTRLLVL.

This chain joins TRBV7-9 and TRBJ2-5, with 7 bases that match TRBD2. The CDR3 is made up of 15 amino acids. Per germline, CDR1 SEHNR and CDR2 FQNEAQ (reference sequence). J lost 2 bases, V lost 1 base, and 4 bases had no gene match. This CDR3 reads CASSLGQGLQETQYF. The CDR3 coding sequence is TGTGCCAGCAGCTTAGGGCAGGGACTACAAGAGACCCAGTACTTC. The whole variable domain, filled in from reference TRBV7-9 and TRBJ2-5, reads DTGVSQNPRHKITKRGQNVTFRCDPISEHNRLYWYRQTLGQGPEFLTYFQNEAQLEKSRLLSDRFSAERPKGSFSTLEIQRTEQGDSAMYLCASSLGQGLQETQYFGPGTRLLVL.

This chain links TRBV7-9 with TRBJ1-2; the D is unclear. This CDR3 is 11 amino acids long. CDR1 SEHNR and CDR2 FQNEAQ come from the germline V gene (reference sequence). Trimming cost V 5 bases and J 8 bases, with 9 bases left between them. The CDR3, as DNA: TGTGCCAGCAGCCTTTCTGAGGGCTACACCTTC. This sequence encodes CASSLSEGYTF.

V is TRBV5-1 and J is TRBJ2-7, with 9 bases fitting TRBD2. This CDR3 spans 15 amino acids. The germline V gene encodes CDR1 SGHRS and CDR2 YFSETQ. The V gene end was trimmed by 4 bases and the J gene end by 2 bases; junction bases not matched to a gene: 7. CDR3 residues: CASSPRAGGTYEQYF. CDR3 bases: TGCGCCAGCAGCCCTCGGGCGGGGGGGACCTACGAGCAGTACTTC.

The V call is TRBV7-3, the J call TRBJ2-1; 9 bases line up with TRBD1. The V gene end was trimmed by 5 bases and the J gene end by 5 bases; junction bases not matched to a gene: 4. The germline V gene encodes CDR1 SGHTA and CDR2 FQGTGA. The CDR3 loop spans 14 amino acids. CDR3: CASSLQGADNEQFF. The DNA for the CDR3 is TGTGCCAGCAGCCTACAGGGGGCCGACAATGAGCAGTTCTTC.

The CDR3 sequence: CASSHLRELSTGELFF. The CDR3 DNA reads as TGCGCCAGCAGCCACCTGCGGGAGTTAAGCACCGGGGAGCTGTTTTTT. The rearrangement uses TRBV4-1 and TRBJ2-2; 7 bases align to TRBD2. Trimming removed 3 bases from V and 4 bases from J; junction bases left unmatched: 8. From germline, CDR1 is MGHRA and CDR2 YSYEKL. This CDR3 has 16 amino acids.

As for this clone: Mismatch with germline at one junction end may stem from a read error. V and J are TRBV7-7 and TRBJ2-3; 9 bases are shared with TRBD2. The germline V gene has CDR1 SSHAT and CDR2 FNYEAQ (reference sequence). This CDR3 spans 15 amino acids. CDR3 protein: CASSQSGGLTDTQYF. The DNA of the CDR3 is TGTGCTAGCAGCCAAAGCGGGGGGCTCACAGATACGCAGTATTTT.

The chain links TRBV7-6 to TRBJ2-7; TRBD1 matches 9 bases. Germline-derived CDR1 and CDR2 are SGHVS and FNYEAQ. The CDR3 length is 15 residues. After removal of 6 bases from V and 3 bases from J, the junction contained 9 bases not matched to a gene. The CDR3 DNA reads TGTGCCAGCAGTTCTACCGGGACAGGGTTCTACGAGCAGTACTTC. Its protein product is CASSSTGTGFYEQYF.

The chain recombines TRBV28 with TRBJ2-7; TRBD2 matches at 10 bases. V lost 4 bases to trimming and J lost 2 bases; unmatched junction nucleotides: 5. The CDR3 loop spans 15 amino acids. Germline values: CDR1 MDHEN, CDR2 SYDVKM. The CDR3 nucleotides are TGTGCCAGCAGTTCTAGGACTAGCGGACCCTACGAGCAGTACTTC. Encoded protein: CASSSRTSGPYEQYF.

V gene TRBV7-8 combines with J gene TRBJ2-5; 14 positions agree with TRBD2. This CDR3 has 16 residues. Germline CDR1 reads SGHVS; CDR2 reads FQNEAQ. The ends lost 5 bases at V and 5 bases at J; junction bases unmatched: 7. The CDR3 DNA reads TGTGCCAGCAGCGGCAGACTAGCGGGAGGGCCTGAGACCCAGTACTTC. Translating it yields CASSGRLAGGPETQYF.

V is TRBV5-8 and J is TRBJ2-7; 11 nucleotides agree with TRBD2. Germline loops: CDR1 SGHTS, CDR2 YDEGEE. The V and J ends lost 3 bases and 7 bases, in that order; junction bases with no gene match: 9. This CDR3 is 15 amino acids long. CDR3 in amino acids: CASSSRLAGLQEQYF. Here the CDR3 DNA reads TGTGCCAGCAGCTCAAGACTAGCGGGACTTCAGGAGCAGTACTTC.

This clone was recorded a few times. The chain carries TRBV7-3 and TRBJ1-2, with D possibly being TRBD1 (6 bases). This CDR3 region has 13 residues. Germline V CDR1 and CDR2: SGHTA, FQGTGA. V was pared by 2 bases and J by 6 bases, with 10 bases between. CDR3 region: CASSLGGRHGYTF. The CDR3 DNA reads as TGTGCCAGCAGCTTAGGGGGCAGGCATGGCTACACCTTC.

The rearrangement uses TRBV28 and TRBJ1-5; 10 bases are a match to TRBD1. Per the germline V gene, CDR1 is MDHEN and CDR2 is SYDVKM. With 3 bases clipped from V and 4 bases from J, the junction kept 6 bases outside the gene matches. The CDR3 is 16 amino acids. CDR3 coding DNA: TGTGCCAGCAGTTTGCGACAGGGGGCCGGGAATCAGCCCCAGCATTTT. Residues: CASSLRQGAGNQPQHF.

V usage is TRBV11-2 and J usage is TRBJ1-5; tentative D call: TRBD1 (5 bases). The CDR3 runs to 13 residues. V was cut by 3 bases and J by 7 bases, with 10 bases left in between. Germline V gives CDR1 SGHAT, CDR2 FQNNGV. Here the CDR3 reads CASSLGRSQPQHF. CDR3 DNA sequence: TGTGCCAGCAGCTTGGGGCGGTCACAGCCCCAGCATTTT.

The rearrangement uses TRBV19 and TRBJ1-3; weak D call: TRBD1 (6 bases). Trimming removed 5 bases at V and 0 bases at J, with 11 bases between. Germline CDR1 LNHDA, CDR2 SQIVND (reference sequence). This CDR3 is 15 amino acids long. The CDR3 sequence: CASSSGQSSGNTIYF. The CDR3, as DNA: TGTGCCAGTAGTTCCGGACAGAGCTCTGGAAACACCATATATTTT.

J is TRBJ2-5 and V is TRBV5-1; 10 nucleotides align to TRBD2. Germline V gene data show CDR1 as SGHRS and CDR2 as YFSETQ. V lost 4 bases to trimming and J lost 4 bases; unmatched junction nucleotides: 10. This CDR3 has 16 amino acids. The CDR3 loop is CASSDSLAGRLETQYF. CDR3 nucleotide sequence: TGCGCCAGCAGCGATTCACTAGCGGGGCGGCTAGAGACCCAGTACTTC.

V gene TRBV7-2 combines with J gene TRBJ2-2, with 7 positions matching TRBD2. The trim removed 5 bases at V and 4 bases at J, leaving 13 bases unmatched. Per germline, CDR1 SGHTA and CDR2 FQGNSA. The CDR3 consists of 17 residues. CDR3 sequence reads: CASSPRGRERGTGELFF. In DNA, the CDR3 is TGTGCCAGCAGCCCTAGAGGGCGGGAGAGGGGCACCGGGGAGCTGTTTTTT.

The rearrangement links TRBV19 to TRBJ1-6, with 10 bases identical to TRBD1. Trimming cost V 9 bases and J 13 bases; bases outside gene matches: 9. The germline V gene has CDR1 LNHDA and CDR2 SQIVND (reference sequence). The CDR3 loop spans 13 amino acids. CDR3: CASTGTGAVPLHF. In nucleotides, the CDR3 is TGTGCCAGCACCGGGACAGGGGCCGTTCCCCTCCACTTT.

This clone was seen a single time. The sample contains more than one DNA sequence encoding this CDR3. This rearrangement joins TRBV4-1 to TRBJ2-5; TRBD2 matches 11 bases. This CDR3 comprises 18 residues. The germline CDR1 and CDR2 sequences are MGHRA and YSYEKL. V was pared by 0 bases and J by 2 bases, with 8 bases of the junction left unmatched. CDR3 in amino acids: CASSQDLGLAGGQETQYF. In nucleotides, the CDR3 is TGCGCCAGCAGCCAAGATCTAGGGCTAGCGGGAGGACAAGAGACCCAGTACTTC.

This clone has a single count. The rearrangement joins TRBV5-6 to TRBJ1-1, with 9 bases fitting TRBD1. The germline V gene encodes CDR1 SGHDT and CDR2 YYEEEE. Trimming at V came to 3 bases and at J to 6 bases, leaving 12 bases not matched to a gene. The length of the CDR3 is 16 residues. This chain's CDR3 is CASSYLTGGRGAEAFF. DNA of the CDR3: TGTGCCAGCAGCTACCTAACAGGGGGCAGGGGCGCTGAAGCTTTCTTT.